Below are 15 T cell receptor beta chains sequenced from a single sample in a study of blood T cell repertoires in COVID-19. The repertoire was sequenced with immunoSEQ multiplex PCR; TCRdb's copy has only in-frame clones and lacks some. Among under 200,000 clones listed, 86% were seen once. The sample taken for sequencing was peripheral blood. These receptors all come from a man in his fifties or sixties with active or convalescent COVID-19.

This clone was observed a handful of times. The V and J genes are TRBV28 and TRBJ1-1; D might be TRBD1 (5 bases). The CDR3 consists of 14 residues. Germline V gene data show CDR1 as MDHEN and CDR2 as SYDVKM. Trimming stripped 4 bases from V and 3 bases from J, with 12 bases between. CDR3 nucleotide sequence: TGTGCCAGCAGTTCCCCCGACAGACACACTGAAGCTTTCTTT. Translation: CASSSPDRHTEAFF.

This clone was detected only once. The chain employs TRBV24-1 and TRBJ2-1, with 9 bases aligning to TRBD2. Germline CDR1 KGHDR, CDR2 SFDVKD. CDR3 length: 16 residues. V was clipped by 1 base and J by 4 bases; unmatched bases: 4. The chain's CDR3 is CATSDFRREGYNEQFF. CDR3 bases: TGTGCCACCAGTGATTTTCGGCGGGAGGGGTACAATGAGCAGTTCTTC.

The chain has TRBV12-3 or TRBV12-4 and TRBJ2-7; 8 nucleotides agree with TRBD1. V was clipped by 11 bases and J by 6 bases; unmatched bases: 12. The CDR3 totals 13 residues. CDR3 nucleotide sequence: TGTGCCGCTGGTAGGGACAGGAGGGGCGAGCAGTACTTC. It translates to CAAGRDRRGEQYF.

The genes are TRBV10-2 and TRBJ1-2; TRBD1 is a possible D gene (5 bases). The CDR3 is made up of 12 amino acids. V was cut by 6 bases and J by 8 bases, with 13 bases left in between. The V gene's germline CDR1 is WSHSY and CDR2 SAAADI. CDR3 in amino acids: CASRGQGLGYTF. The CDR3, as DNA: TGCGCCAGCAGGGGGCAGGGTCTGGGCTACACCTTC.

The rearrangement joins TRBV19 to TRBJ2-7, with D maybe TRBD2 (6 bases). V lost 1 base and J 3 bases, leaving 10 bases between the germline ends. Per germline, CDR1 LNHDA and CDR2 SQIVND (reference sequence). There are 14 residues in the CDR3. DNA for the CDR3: TGTGCCAGTAGTATAGGTAGCGGTAACTACGAGCAGTACTTC. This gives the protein CASSIGSGNYEQYF. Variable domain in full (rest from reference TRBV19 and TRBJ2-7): DGGITQSPKYLFRKEGQNVTLSCEQNLNHDAMYWYRQDPGQGLRLIYYSQIVNDFQKGDIAEGYSVSREKKESFPLTVTSAQKNPTAFYLCASSIGSGNYEQYFGPGTRLTVT.

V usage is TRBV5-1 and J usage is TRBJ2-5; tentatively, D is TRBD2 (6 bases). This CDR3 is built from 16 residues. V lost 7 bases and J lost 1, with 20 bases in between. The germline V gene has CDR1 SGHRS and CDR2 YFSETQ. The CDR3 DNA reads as TGCGCCAGCGCCCCTTTATCGGCGGGGACCCAAGAGACCCAGTACTTC. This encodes CASAPLSAGTQETQYF. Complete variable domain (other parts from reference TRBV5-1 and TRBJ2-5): KAGVTQTPRYLIKTRGQQVTLSCSPISGHRSVSWYQQTPGQGLQFLFEYFSETQRNKGNFPGRFSGRQFSNSRSEMNVSTLELGDSALYLCASAPLSAGTQETQYFGPGTRLLVL.

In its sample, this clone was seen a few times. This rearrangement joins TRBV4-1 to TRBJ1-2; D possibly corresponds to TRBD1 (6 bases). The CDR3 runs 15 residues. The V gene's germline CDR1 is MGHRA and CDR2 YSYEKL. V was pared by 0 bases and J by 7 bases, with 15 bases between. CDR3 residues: CASSQERRGYGGYTF. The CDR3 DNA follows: TGCGCCAGCAGCCAAGAACGCAGGGGTTATGGTGGCTACACCTTC.

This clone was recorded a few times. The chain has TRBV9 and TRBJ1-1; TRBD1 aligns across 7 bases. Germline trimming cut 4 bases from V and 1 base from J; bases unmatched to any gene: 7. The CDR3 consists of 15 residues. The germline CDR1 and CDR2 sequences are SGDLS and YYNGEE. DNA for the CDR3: TGTGCCAGCAGCCCTAGACAGGGTCGGAACACTGAAGCTTTCTTT. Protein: CASSPRQGRNTEAFF.

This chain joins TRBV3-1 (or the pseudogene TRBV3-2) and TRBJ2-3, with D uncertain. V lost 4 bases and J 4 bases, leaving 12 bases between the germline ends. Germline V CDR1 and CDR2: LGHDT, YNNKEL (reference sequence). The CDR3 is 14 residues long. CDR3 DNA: TGTGCCAGCAGCCTTATGCCCCTAGCAGATACGCAGTATTTT. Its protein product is CASSLMPLADTQYF.

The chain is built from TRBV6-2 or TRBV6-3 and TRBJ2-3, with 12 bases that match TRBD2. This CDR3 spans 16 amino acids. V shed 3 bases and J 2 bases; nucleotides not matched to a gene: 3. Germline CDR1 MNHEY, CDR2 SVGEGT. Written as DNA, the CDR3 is TGTGCCAGCAGTTATGGACTAGCGGGACCCACAGATACGCAGTATTTT. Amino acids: CASSYGLAGPTDTQYF.

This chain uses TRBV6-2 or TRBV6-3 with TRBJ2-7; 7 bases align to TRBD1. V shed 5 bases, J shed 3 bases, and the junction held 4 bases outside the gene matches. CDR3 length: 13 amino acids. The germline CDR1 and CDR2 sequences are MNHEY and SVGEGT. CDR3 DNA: TGTGCCAGCAGTGGGACAGTGAACTACGAGCAGTACTTC. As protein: CASSGTVNYEQYF.

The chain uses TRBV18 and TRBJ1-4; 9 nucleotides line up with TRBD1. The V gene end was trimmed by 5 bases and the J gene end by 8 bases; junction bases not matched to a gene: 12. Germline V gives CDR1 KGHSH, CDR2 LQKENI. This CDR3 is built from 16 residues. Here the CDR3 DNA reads TGTGCCAGCTCAGCCAGTCCGGGACAGGGTAACGAAAAACTGTTTTTT. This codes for CASSASPGQGNEKLFF. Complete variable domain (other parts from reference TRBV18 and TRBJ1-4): NAGVMQNPRHLVRRRGQEARLRCSPMKGHSHVYWYRQLPEEGLKFMVYLQKENIIDESGMPKERFSAEFPKEGPSILRIQQVVRGDSAAYFCASSASPGQGNEKLFFGSGTQLSVL.

The CDR3 region has the DNA TGTGCCAGCAGCCAATTTACTAGCGGGGAGATGATTGGGGCCAACGTCCTGACTTTC. This translates into CASSQFTSGEMIGANVLTF. The rearrangement uses TRBV14 and TRBJ2-6; TRBD2 matches 10 bases. The CDR3 length is 19 residues. V lost 2 bases and J lost 3; bases outside the gene matches: 10. Germline V gene sequence: CDR1 SGHDN, CDR2 FVKESK. Complete variable domain (other parts from reference TRBV14 and TRBJ2-6): EAGVTQFPSHSVIEKGQTVTLRCDPISGHDNLYWYRRVMGKEIKFLLHFVKESKQDESGMPNNRFLAERTGGTYSTLKVQPAELEDSGVYFCASSQFTSGEMIGANVLTFGAGSRLTVL.

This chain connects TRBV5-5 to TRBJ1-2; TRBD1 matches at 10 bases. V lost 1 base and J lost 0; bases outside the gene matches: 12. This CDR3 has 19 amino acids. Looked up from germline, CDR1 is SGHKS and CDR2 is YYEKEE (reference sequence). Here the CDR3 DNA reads TGTGCCAGCAGCTTGCTCCCCCCGGGACAGGGGAGGACTAACTATGGCTACACCTTC. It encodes CASSLLPPGQGRTNYGYTF.

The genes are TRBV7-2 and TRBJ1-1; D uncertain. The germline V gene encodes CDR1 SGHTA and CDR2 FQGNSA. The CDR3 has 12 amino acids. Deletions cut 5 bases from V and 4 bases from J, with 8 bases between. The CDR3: CASSTDSTEAFF. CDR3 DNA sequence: TGTGCCAGCAGCACTGATTCCACTGAAGCTTTCTTT.